This TCR beta chain was captured in a study of blood T cell repertoires in COVID-19 (dated by TCRdb to 2020 to 2021). Regarding the complete study: Samples covering the acute and convalescent phases of COVID-19 were provided by collaborators in the United States, Italy and Spain. The prospective study material was composed of cDNA or gDNA derived from T cells, B-cell-depleted T cells, or PBMCs. Subjects who had been exposed to COVID-19, were actively infected with it, or had recovered from it provided the deeply sampled blood TCRbeta repertoires that made up the dataset. The repertoires were released in a freely available public database meant as a resource for research on the immune response to SARS-CoV-2. Samples were obtained from the ongoing ImmuneRACE study (first 160 participants) and from over 1,000 subjects provided by 6 global collaborators. A de-identified subject ID, COVID-19 status, age in years and sex were almost always included in the sample metadata. Where available, HLA class I and class II types were obtained from metadata supplied by the sample provider rather than from assay-based typing. Beyond this particular receptor, the publication reports: How much clinical and demographic metadata was included differed by source and by participant, and the metadata was provided uncurated.

Unmatched junction bases come to 6, with V trimmed by 5 bases and J by 14 bases. Reading the germline V gene gives CDR1 MNHEY and CDR2 SVGEGT. CDR3 length: 11 amino acids, cysteine to phenylalanine. The kept DNA is CDR3 alone, 33 bases in frame from the first base. The immunoSEQ Assay, a bias-controlled multiplex PCR, was used to amplify TCRbeta CDR3 regions from genomic DNA. The original pipeline was this. The number of nucleated cells in each sample was estimated by amplification of reference gene primers within the assay. To quantify the absolute abundance of each unique TCRbeta CDR3 rearrangement, sequence reads were collapsed and filtered. Productive Simpson clonality was computed per sample as the square root of Simpson's diversity index over productive rearrangements. Entries here come from immuneACCESS through TCRdb and include only in-frame sequences with V and J called. Some clones fail to appear in such tables; in the studies checked, an unresolved V gene covers under half of the shortfall, and the cause of the remainder is unknown. V, J and clone size reflect that table, while D and trimming were determined from the DNA. The sample data list roughly 270,000 clones, and roughly 87% of these were observed just once. The ten largest make up approximately 8.5% of the sample.

With regard to this clone: This clone's antigen is unknown. No clone much larger than this one lies a single base away; base qualities are absent.

Collaborating institutions collected whole blood in K2EDTA tubes following their own protocols. Collaborator samples were shipped for TCRbeta analysis as frozen whole blood, isolated PBMCs, or DNA extracted from either sample type. Sequenced sample: peripheral blood. The TCR originated in a young man with active or convalescent COVID-19. The chain uses TRBV6-2 or TRBV6-3 and TRBJ2-1; 7 middle bases align to TRBD1. This receptor carries the CDR3 CASSRGQEEFF. The DNA sequence is given as TGTGCCAGCAGTCGTGGACAGGAGGAGTTCTTC.